The sequence of this T cell receptor (beta chain) was determined in a study of T cells in Graves' hyperthyroidism and ophthalmopathy. The CDR3 length is 15 residues. Germline lookup yields CDR1 SGHRS and CDR2 YFSETQ. Trimming took 4 bases from V and 1 from J, leaving 11 bases between them. This clonotype appeared many times. The antigen is undetermined. Study conclusions and caveats: With a median lead of about 6.9 months before onset, the model predicted ophthalmopathy. A 13 V-J signature model discriminated ophthalmopathy versus stable hyperthyroidism. Most thyroid clonotypes expanded above 0.001 were also detected in blood.

Amplification yielded TCR beta CDR3 regions, with RNA transcripts as the source. The HTBI primer set served for first-round RT-PCR of the TCR CDR3. MiXCR was run by TCRdb on the multiplex PCR reads, yielding one entry per CDR3 protein. The sample gives about half a million distinct CDR3 sequences, about 16% of which show up once; less than 30% is in the top ten. This TCR was recovered from a woman aged 25 to 45 with Graves' ophthalmopathy. J is TRBJ2-2 and V is TRBV5-1; tentative D call: TRBD1 (5 bases). The specimen was blood. The CDR3 spells CASSPLTGNTGELFF. Written as DNA, the CDR3 is TGCGCCAGCAGCCCGTTAACAGGGAACACCGGGGAGCTGTTTTTT.